This TCR beta chain was recovered during a study of cytomegalovirus exposure and HLA in healthy donors. The CDR3 length is 16 residues. The ends were cut back, 3 bases at V and 1 base at J, with 15 bases in the middle. From germline, CDR1 is KGHSH and CDR2 LQKENI. Study-wide results and limits: The study had only CMV serostatus as immune exposure information. What a later analysis showed was that several of the most significant clusters appeared linked to common viral pathogens. Per a later analysis, HLA-associated TCR beta chains showed more clonal expansion than other, equally common TCR beta chains.

PCR amplification relied on 60 Vbeta primers (plus 13 Jbeta primers). TCRdb's table, derived via immunoSEQ multiplex PCR, lists solely in-frame clones and lacks some. Here the sample spans 170,000 or so clones, about four fifths being singletons. Regarding this clone: Its specificity is not known.

The genes are TRBV18 and TRBJ1-1, with D possibly being TRBD1 (6 bases). This TCR was recovered from a man under 40 in good health and CMV-seropositive. Sequencing was done on a sample of PBMCs. CDR3 bases: TGTGCCAGCTCACCGCTTGCCGACAGGAAGAACACTGAAGCTTTCTTT. Its translation is CASSPLADRKNTEAFF.